This T cell receptor beta chain was captured in a study of blood T cell repertoires in COVID-19 (dated by TCRdb to the early 2020s). Some background on the complete study: Collaborator samples came from the United States, Italy and Spain and covered acute and convalescent phases of COVID-19. The material from the prospective study consisted of cDNA or gDNA derived from T cells, B-cell-depleted T cells, or PBMCs. The dataset comprised deeply sampled blood TCRbeta repertoires from subjects exposed to, actively infected with, or recovered from COVID-19. The repertoires were made available in a free public database intended to serve as a resource for research on the immune response to SARS-CoV-2. Samples came from the ongoing ImmuneRACE study (first 160 participants) plus 1,254 subjects from 6 global collaborators. The sample metadata nearly always contained a de-identified subject ID, COVID-19 status, age in years and sex. HLA class I and class II types, where available, came from metadata supplied by the sample provider rather than from assay-based typing.

The study at large found these results: The quantity of clinical and demographic metadata differed by source and by participant and was supplied without curation.

A note on this clone: Its antigen remains unidentified. No much larger clone exists at a distance of one base, and base qualities are not known.

As encoded in the germline V gene, CDR1 is KGHSH while CDR2 is LQKENI. The CDR3 contains 16 residues, cysteine and phenylalanine counted. Just the 48-base CDR3 DNA is kept, in frame starting at base 1. Unmatched junction bases come to 13, with V trimmed by 6 bases and J by 9 bases. TCRbeta CDR3 regions were amplified from genomic DNA by means of the immunoSEQ Assay, a bias-controlled multiplex PCR. On the study's bioinformatics: Within the assay, amplification of reference gene primers was used to estimate how many nucleated cells each sample contained. To quantify the absolute abundance of each unique TCRbeta CDR3 rearrangement, sequence reads were collapsed and filtered. For each sample, productive Simpson clonality was calculated as the square root of Simpson's diversity index over productive rearrangements. The clones in this table, taken by TCRdb from immuneACCESS, are in-frame only. Not every clone is retained; where verified, under half of the shortfall comes from an unresolved V gene, and the cause of the rest is unknown. V and J calls and clone size follow that table, whereas D and trimming were derived from the DNA. This sample holds some 30,000 clones; around 90% were observed only once. More than 10% of the sample is in the top ten clones.

The collaborating institutions used their own protocols to collect whole blood in K2EDTA tubes. For TCRbeta analysis, collaborators shipped samples as frozen whole blood, isolated PBMCs, or DNA extracted from either of those sample types. Sequenced material: peripheral blood. This clonotype was sampled from a human donor in a cohort sampled during active COVID-19. The donor label of this sample is uncertain. The chain is encoded by TRBV18 joined to TRBJ2-1, and 11 junction bases match TRBD1. The encoded CDR3 is CASSVTGQGERTEQFF. The nucleotide sequence reads TGTGCCAGCTCGGTTACGGGACAGGGGGAAAGGACTGAGCAGTTCTTC.